The rows below give T cell receptor beta chains drawn from one sample of a study of shared clonotypes between healthy human individuals. Some clones are missing from TCRdb's copy, which holds only in-frame ones; the method was immunoSEQ multiplex PCR. The sample holds about 2 million clones, over 85% seen once. Material: naive CD8+ T cells sorted from blood. The receptors derive from a man between 18 and 35 years old in good health. Each CDR3 is given with its conserved first and last residue. The D gene is left open where the match is weak. Clone size, where shown, is once, few, many, or a class for clones that have expanded.

v_call: TRBV5-6
j_call: TRBJ2-1
clone_size: NA
d_call: TRBD1
cdr3_nt: TGTGCCAGCAGCTCGGACAGGAGCTCCTACAATGAGCAGTTCTTC
cdr3_aa: CASSSDRSSYNEQFF

v_call: TRBV30
j_call: TRBJ1-1
clone_size: NA
d_call: NA
cdr3_nt: TGTGCCTGGAGTGCCGGGGATGGCACTGAAGCTTTCTTT
cdr3_aa: CAWSAGDGTEAFF

v_call: TRBV5-1
j_call: TRBJ2-3
clone_size: NA
d_call: NA
cdr3_nt: TGCGCCAGCAGCTTGGTGGTGAGCACAGATACGCAGTATTTT
cdr3_aa: CASSLVVSTDTQYF

v_call: TRBV9
j_call: TRBJ1-2
clone_size: NA
d_call: NA
cdr3_nt: TGTGCCAGCAGCGTCACCAAAGGTGATAGACCAGTCTATGGCTACACCTTC
cdr3_aa: CASSVTKGDRPVYGYTF

v_call: TRBV11-2
j_call: TRBJ2-7
clone_size: few
d_call: NA
cdr3_nt: TGTGCCAGCAGCTTAGCCAACGAGCAGTACTTC
cdr3_aa: CASSLANEQYF

v_call: TRBV28
j_call: TRBJ1-2
clone_size: once
d_call: NA
cdr3_nt: TGTGCCAGCAGTTTGGCAGAGGGCCTAGGAACCTTC
cdr3_aa: CASSLAEGLGTF

v_call: TRBV5-6
j_call: TRBJ1-1
clone_size: NA
d_call: TRBD1
cdr3_nt: TGTGCCAGCAGCGATGCGACAGGGGAACACGGCACTGAAGCTTTCTTT
cdr3_aa: CASSDATGEHGTEAFF

v_call: TRBV6-1
j_call: TRBJ2-7
clone_size: few
d_call: NA
cdr3_nt: TGTGCCAGCAGTGAGGACAGCTCCTACGAGCAGTACTTC
cdr3_aa: CASSEDSSYEQYF

v_call: TRBV9
j_call: TRBJ2-3
clone_size: NA
d_call: NA
cdr3_nt: TGTGCCAGCAGCGTAGGAAGCGCTAGCACAGATACGCAGTATTTT
cdr3_aa: CASSVGSASTDTQYF

v_call: TRBV7-9
j_call: TRBJ2-7
clone_size: NA
d_call: NA
cdr3_nt: TGTGCCAGCAGCGGCAGCTACGAGCAGTACTTC
cdr3_aa: CASSGSYEQYF

v_call: TRBV5-4
j_call: TRBJ2-3
clone_size: NA
d_call: NA
cdr3_nt: TGTGCCAGCAGCGCGGGGACAGATACGCAGTATTTT
cdr3_aa: CASSAGTDTQYF

v_call: TRBV6-5
j_call: TRBJ1-1
clone_size: NA
d_call: TRBD1
cdr3_nt: TGTGCCAGCAGTTCCCCCCGGACAGGGGCGAACACTGAAGCTTTCTTT
cdr3_aa: CASSSPRTGANTEAFF

v_call: TRBV29-1
j_call: TRBJ2-1
clone_size: NA
d_call: NA
cdr3_nt: TGCAGCTCGACTATGAGCTCCTACAATGAGCAGTTCTTC
cdr3_aa: CSSTMSSYNEQFF

v_call: TRBV4-2
j_call: TRBJ2-1
clone_size: NA
d_call: TRBD1
cdr3_nt: TGTGCCAGCAGCCAAGATGGGACAGGGGGTTACAATGAGCAGTTCTTC
cdr3_aa: CASSQDGTGGYNEQFF

v_call: TRBV6-6
j_call: TRBJ2-3
clone_size: NA
d_call: NA
cdr3_nt: TGTGCCAGCAGCCAGGCAGGGCCAGGCACAGATACGCAGTATTTT
cdr3_aa: CASSQAGPGTDTQYF

v_call: TRBV13
j_call: TRBJ2-1
clone_size: NA
d_call: NA
cdr3_nt: TGTGCCAGCAGCTTTTTTGCGAGCTCCTACAATGAGCAGTTCTTC
cdr3_aa: CASSFFASSYNEQFF

v_call: TRBV19
j_call: TRBJ1-1
clone_size: NA
d_call: NA
cdr3_nt: TGTGCCAGTAGTGTTGGGGCCACTGAAGCTTTCTTT
cdr3_aa: CASSVGATEAFF

v_call: TRBV6-5
j_call: TRBJ2-7
clone_size: NA
d_call: NA
cdr3_nt: TGTGCCAGCAGTTACGGCCCAGGGGGGTACGAGCAGTACTTC
cdr3_aa: CASSYGPGGYEQYF

v_call: TRBV11-2
j_call: TRBJ2-7
clone_size: NA
d_call: TRBD2
cdr3_nt: TGTGCCAGCAGCTTATCTTCTAGCGGGAGTTCAGCCCACGAGCAGTACTTC
cdr3_aa: CASSLSSSGSSAHEQYF

v_call: TRBV4-1
j_call: TRBJ1-5
clone_size: NA
d_call: NA
cdr3_nt: TGCGCCAGCAGCCAAGATCCGGGGATTCAGCCCCAGCATTTT
cdr3_aa: CASSQDPGIQPQHF

v_call: TRBV6-5
j_call: TRBJ2-7
clone_size: NA
d_call: NA
cdr3_nt: TGTGCCAGCGCCTCGGGACTCCTCTACGAGCAGTACTTC
cdr3_aa: CASASGLLYEQYF

v_call: TRBV6-1
j_call: TRBJ2-7
clone_size: once
d_call: TRBD1
cdr3_nt: TGTGCCAGCAGTCTTCTGGGACAGGGGACCTACGAGCAGTACTTC
cdr3_aa: CASSLLGQGTYEQYF

v_call: TRBV2
j_call: TRBJ2-5
clone_size: NA
d_call: NA
cdr3_nt: TGTGCCAGCAGTGACCCCTCAGGGCCGCAAGAGACCCAGTACTTC
cdr3_aa: CASSDPSGPQETQYF

v_call: TRBV11-2
j_call: TRBJ2-7
clone_size: NA
d_call: NA
cdr3_nt: TGTGCCAGCAGCGTCAACAGGGACTACGAGCAGTACTTC
cdr3_aa: CASSVNRDYEQYF

v_call: TRBV2
j_call: TRBJ1-3
clone_size: once
d_call: TRBD1
cdr3_nt: TGTGCCAGCGGTTCGGGGCAGGGGGCGCCTGGAAACACCATATATTTT
cdr3_aa: CASGSGQGAPGNTIYF

v_call: TRBV6-1
j_call: TRBJ1-5
clone_size: NA
d_call: NA
cdr3_nt: TGTGCCAGCAGACAGACAGTGGTTAATCAGCCCCAGCATTTT
cdr3_aa: CASRQTVVNQPQHF

v_call: TRBV6-5
j_call: TRBJ2-7
clone_size: NA
d_call: NA
cdr3_nt: TGTGCCAGCAGTTACCTAGCACAGGGAACTACCGACGAGCAGTACTTC
cdr3_aa: CASSYLAQGTTDEQYF

v_call: TRBV19
j_call: TRBJ1-2
clone_size: NA
d_call: TRBD1
cdr3_nt: TGTGCCAGTAGTATAGCCCCGGGACAGGGCCGTGGCTACACCTTC
cdr3_aa: CASSIAPGQGRGYTF

v_call: TRBV6-6
j_call: TRBJ1-2
clone_size: NA
d_call: TRBD1
cdr3_nt: TGTGCCAGCAGTTATGGACAGGGCATAGACTATGGCTACACCTTC
cdr3_aa: CASSYGQGIDYGYTF

v_call: TRBV7-9
j_call: TRBJ2-3
clone_size: NA
d_call: NA
cdr3_nt: TGTGCCAGCAGCTCGCCGAACACAGATACGCAGTATTTT
cdr3_aa: CASSSPNTDTQYF

v_call: TRBV11-3
j_call: TRBJ2-4
clone_size: NA
d_call: NA
cdr3_nt: TGTGCCAGCAGCCGTCCCGGGGTAGCCAAAAACATTCAGTACTTC
cdr3_aa: CASSRPGVAKNIQYF

v_call: TRBV4-1
j_call: TRBJ2-2
clone_size: NA
d_call: NA
cdr3_nt: TGCGCCAGCAGCCAAGGGACTGGCCACACCGGGGAGCTGTTTTTT
cdr3_aa: CASSQGTGHTGELFF

v_call: TRBV4-1
j_call: TRBJ2-7
clone_size: NA
d_call: TRBD1
cdr3_nt: TGCGCCAGTAGCCCTATCCCGGGACAGGGGGCCCACGAGCAGTACTTC
cdr3_aa: CASSPIPGQGAHEQYF

v_call: TRBV7-2
j_call: TRBJ1-2
clone_size: NA
d_call: NA
cdr3_nt: TGTGCCAGCAGCTTAGTCGGCAGGGAGGCAGGTGGCTACACCTTC
cdr3_aa: CASSLVGREAGGYTF

v_call: TRBV7-9
j_call: TRBJ2-3
clone_size: NA
d_call: NA
cdr3_nt: TGTGCCAGCAGCCCCCGGGTCTGGGAGGTTGGAGATACGCAGTATTTT
cdr3_aa: CASSPRVWEVGDTQYF

v_call: TRBV10-3
j_call: TRBJ2-5
clone_size: NA
d_call: NA
cdr3_nt: TGTGCCATCCGGTCCCGCGAAGAGACCCAGTACTTC
cdr3_aa: CAIRSREETQYF

v_call: TRBV9
j_call: TRBJ2-3
clone_size: NA
d_call: NA
cdr3_nt: TGTGCCAGCAGCGTAGCCTCTGCAACAGATACGCAGTATTTT
cdr3_aa: CASSVASATDTQYF

v_call: TRBV7-8
j_call: TRBJ2-7
clone_size: once
d_call: NA
cdr3_nt: TGTGCCAGCAGCTTAGACGAGGGGACCTACGAGCAGTACTTC
cdr3_aa: CASSLDEGTYEQYF

v_call: TRBV2
j_call: TRBJ2-1
clone_size: NA
d_call: TRBD2
cdr3_nt: TGTGCCAGCAGCATAGGGACTAGCAGGGGGAATGAGCAGTTCTTC
cdr3_aa: CASSIGTSRGNEQFF

v_call: TRBV7-2
j_call: TRBJ2-7
clone_size: once
d_call: TRBD2
cdr3_nt: TGTGCCAGCAGCTTATTAGTACTAGCGGGCGCCTACGAGCAGTACTTC
cdr3_aa: CASSLLVLAGAYEQYF

v_call: TRBV5-6
j_call: TRBJ2-7
clone_size: NA
d_call: NA
cdr3_nt: TGTGCCAGCAGGTCCGGACAGAGCTACGAGCAGTACTTC
cdr3_aa: CASRSGQSYEQYF

v_call: TRBV7-2
j_call: TRBJ2-1
clone_size: NA
d_call: NA
cdr3_nt: TGTGCCAGCAGCCAAACCGGGGGCACAGGGTACAATGAGCAGTTCTTC
cdr3_aa: CASSQTGGTGYNEQFF

v_call: TRBV13
j_call: TRBJ2-2
clone_size: NA
d_call: NA
cdr3_nt: TGTGCCAGCAGCTTAGGGGGGGACACCGGGGAGCTGTTTTTT
cdr3_aa: CASSLGGDTGELFF

v_call: TRBV7-9
j_call: TRBJ1-2
clone_size: NA
d_call: NA
cdr3_nt: TGTGCCAGCAGCAGCCGGCCCACATGGGACGGATTATATGGCTACACCTTC
cdr3_aa: CASSSRPTWDGLYGYTF

v_call: TRBV9
j_call: TRBJ1-2
clone_size: NA
d_call: TRBD1
cdr3_nt: TGTGCCAGCGGACAGGGGACGAGCTATGGCTACACCTTC
cdr3_aa: CASGQGTSYGYTF

v_call: TRBV4-1
j_call: TRBJ2-7
clone_size: NA
d_call: NA
cdr3_nt: TGCGCCAGCAGCCAAGACGCGGAGACCTACGAGCAGTACTTC
cdr3_aa: CASSQDAETYEQYF

v_call: TRBV5-1
j_call: TRBJ1-2
clone_size: NA
d_call: NA
cdr3_nt: TGCGCCAGCAGCCCCCCAGGGGAGTTGAACTATGGCTACACCTTC
cdr3_aa: CASSPPGELNYGYTF

v_call: TRBV30
j_call: TRBJ2-7
clone_size: NA
d_call: NA
cdr3_nt: TGTGCCTGGAGTCCAAACTACGAGCAGTACTTC
cdr3_aa: CAWSPNYEQYF

v_call: TRBV27
j_call: TRBJ2-7
clone_size: NA
d_call: TRBD1
cdr3_nt: TGTGCCAGCAGTTTTAACAGGGGCCCTTGGGAGCAGTACTTC
cdr3_aa: CASSFNRGPWEQYF

v_call: TRBV6-5
j_call: TRBJ2-1
clone_size: NA
d_call: NA
cdr3_nt: TGTGCCAGCAGTGACTCCAATGAGCAGTTCTTC
cdr3_aa: CASSDSNEQFF

v_call: TRBV11-2
j_call: TRBJ2-2
clone_size: once
d_call: TRBD2
cdr3_nt: TGTGCCAGCAGCTGGCTAGCGGACGGGGAGCTGTTTTTT
cdr3_aa: CASSWLADGELFF

v_call: TRBV19
j_call: TRBJ2-7
clone_size: NA
d_call: TRBD2
cdr3_nt: TGTGCCAGTAGTCCCTTCGGGGGGAGCTCCTACGAGCAGTACTTC
cdr3_aa: CASSPFGGSSYEQYF

v_call: TRBV5-4
j_call: TRBJ1-1
clone_size: few
d_call: NA
cdr3_nt: TGTGCCAGCAGCTTGGACGGGAATTGGAACACTGAAGCTTTCTTT
cdr3_aa: CASSLDGNWNTEAFF